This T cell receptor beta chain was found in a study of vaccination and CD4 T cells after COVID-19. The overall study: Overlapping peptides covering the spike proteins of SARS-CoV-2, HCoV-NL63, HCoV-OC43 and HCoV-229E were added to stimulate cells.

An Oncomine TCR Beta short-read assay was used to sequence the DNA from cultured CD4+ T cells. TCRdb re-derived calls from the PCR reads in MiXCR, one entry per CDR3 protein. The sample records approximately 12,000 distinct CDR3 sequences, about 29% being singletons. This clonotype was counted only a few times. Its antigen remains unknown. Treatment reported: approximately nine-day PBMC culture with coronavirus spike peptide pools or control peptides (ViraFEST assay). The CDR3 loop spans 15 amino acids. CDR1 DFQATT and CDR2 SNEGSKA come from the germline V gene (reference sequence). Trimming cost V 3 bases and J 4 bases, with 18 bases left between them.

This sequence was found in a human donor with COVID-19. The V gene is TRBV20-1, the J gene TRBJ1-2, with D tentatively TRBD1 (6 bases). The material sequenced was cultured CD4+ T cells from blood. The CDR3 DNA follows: TGCAGTGCTAGCACACCGGGGGCGAACTCCTATGGCTACACCTTC. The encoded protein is CSASTPGANSYGYTF.